This T cell receptor beta chain came from a study of graft-versus-host responses after intestinal transplantation. Study information: The transplants performed in recipients were multivisceral, liver-intestinal, or isolated intestinal. Following induction with anti-thymocyte globulin, all recipients were given tacrolimus and steroids for about three years. Study conclusions and caveats: Maximum circulating GvH clone levels tracked with early post-transplant HvG decreases.

Trimming stripped 3 bases from V and 1 base from J, with 13 bases between. Germline V gene data show CDR1 as SGHDT and CDR2 as YYEEEE. The CDR3 consists of 15 residues. Generated by immunoSEQ multiplex PCR, the TCRdb table keeps only in-frame clones and is missing some. The data contain over 85,000 clones, 85% to 95% of them seen just once; the ten biggest clones take up about 0.5%. Comment on this clone: The antigen is unknown.

The clonotype was recovered from a human donor who received an intestinal transplant. This sequence joins TRBV5-6 and TRBJ2-5, with D possibly TRBD1 on 6 matching bases. The source was unstimulated CD8+ T cells sorted from spleen or lymph node cells, collected before intestinal transplant. Written as DNA, the CDR3 is TGTGCCAGCAGCTCCATAGGGGGAACCCAAGAGACCCAGTACTTC. Protein product: CASSSIGGTQETQYF.